These 9 T cell receptor beta chains came from one sample sequenced in a study of blood T cells in healthy people across ages. The second PCR ran roughly 6 to 12 cycles with a sample-barcoded 5' primer and J-beta primers. TCRdb ran MiXCR on the 5' RACE reads and lists one entry per CDR3 protein. The profile covers approximately 1.5 million distinct CDR3 sequences, with about 35% appearing a single time and approximately 10% taken by the ten largest. The sequencing input was blood. These receptor sequences come from a woman younger than 45 in good health.

The rearrangement links TRBV5-5 to TRBJ1-2, with D unresolved. The V gene's germline CDR1 is SGHKS and CDR2 YYEKEE (reference sequence). This CDR3 is built from 14 residues. Trimming left V 5 bases short and J 4 bases short, with 15 bases between. This chain's CDR3 is CASSTGELTYGYTF. CDR3 DNA sequence: TGTGCCAGCAGTACCGGGGAGTTGACCTATGGCTACACCTTC.

The rearrangement links TRBV27 to TRBJ2-7, with a weak D call TRBD2 (5 bases). Germline CDR1 and CDR2: MNHEY and SMNVEV (reference sequence). The CDR3 runs to 15 residues. The V end was cut by 2 bases, the J end by 2 bases, with 13 bases between. The chain's CDR3 is CASSLQPSWAYEQYF. DNA for the CDR3: TGTGCCAGCAGTTTACAGCCTAGCTGGGCCTACGAGCAGTACTTC.

CDR3 loop: CASSVGERQLKETQYF. The DNA for the CDR3 is TGTGCCAGCAGCGTGGGGGAGCGGCAACTTAAAGAGACCCAGTACTTC. This chain uses TRBV9 with TRBJ2-5; possibly TRBD1 or TRBD2 for D (5 bases each). CDR1 is SGDLS and CDR2 is YYNGEE in the germline V gene. The CDR3 spans 16 residues. V lost 2 bases, J lost 3 bases, and 17 bases lay in between.

Ten or more counts support this clonotype. Written as DNA, the CDR3 is TGCAGTGCTGGGGGGTTGGGCCTCCGAGAAAATCAGCCCCAGCATTTT. Translated, it gives CSAGGLGLRENQPQHF. The rearrangement joins TRBV20-1 to TRBJ1-5, with D maybe TRBD1 (5 bases). Per the germline V gene, CDR1 is DFQATT and CDR2 is SNEGSKA (reference sequence). Trimming removed 5 bases at V and 4 bases at J, with 21 bases between. This CDR3 region has 16 residues.

This CDR3 reads CASSYSVPSGGIYNEQFF. The CDR3 DNA reads as TGTGCCAGCAGTTACTCGGTCCCTAGCGGGGGGATCTACAATGAGCAGTTCTTC. J is TRBJ2-1 and V is TRBV6-5, with 11 bases lining up with TRBD2. Germline loops: CDR1 MNHEY, CDR2 SVGAGI. The junction had 7 bases not matched to a gene; V was cut back by 0 bases and J by 3 bases. The CDR3 sequence is 18 residues long.

This clonotype came up many times. The gene calls are TRBV28 and TRBJ1-5, with a weak D call TRBD1 (5 bases). This CDR3 has 16 amino acids. Trimming stripped 4 bases from V and 3 bases from J, with 16 bases between. Germline V gene sequence: CDR1 MDHEN, CDR2 SYDVKM. The CDR3, as DNA: TGTGCCAGCAGTTCCCCCCCCGACAGTACCAATCAGCCCCAGCATTTT. Translated: CASSSPPDSTNQPQHF.

The chain recombines TRBV3-1 with TRBJ1-1; no definite D call. The length of the CDR3 is 14 residues. Germline lookup yields CDR1 LGHDT and CDR2 YNNKEL (reference sequence). Trimming pared 0 bases from V and 4 bases from J, leaving 9 bases between. The CDR3, as DNA: TGTGCCAGCAGCCAAGAGCCGGGAAGCACTGAAGCTTTCTTT. Its protein product is CASSQEPGSTEAFF.

This clonotype has only a few counts. The rearrangement joins TRBV5-1 to TRBJ2-3; 13 positions agree with TRBD2. The J segment lost 8 bases and the V segment lost 4 bases, leaving 4 bases of the junction unmatched. The CDR3 has 14 amino acids. CDR1 SGHRS and CDR2 YFSETQ come from the germline V gene. This chain's CDR3 is CASSPGLAGFTQYF. DNA for the CDR3: TGCGCCAGCAGCCCGGGACTAGCGGGATTTACGCAGTATTTT.

The chain couples TRBV28 to TRBJ2-7; TRBD1 matches at 12 bases. The germline gives CDR1 MDHEN, CDR2 SYDVKM. J was trimmed by 4 bases and V by 4 bases; bases with no gene match: 11. The CDR3 is made up of 17 amino acids. The CDR3 DNA reads TGTGCCAGCAGTTCCAGCAAGGGGACAGGGGGCAGATACGAGCAGTACTTC. Protein product: CASSSSKGTGGRYEQYF.